This entry describes one T cell receptor (beta chain). Its antigen is undetermined. The data derive from a study of blood T cells in healthy people across ages. General study findings and limits: Age advanced and TCR beta diversity per million T cells fell, roughly linearly. There was a strong correlation between TCR beta diversity and naive T cell percentage.

A J-beta primer mix and a sample-barcoded 5' primer were used in a second PCR of roughly 7 to 12 cycles. TCRdb itself ran the 5' RACE reads through MiXCR, one entry per CDR3 protein. The sample includes 600,000 or so distinct CDR3 sequences, 20% to 25% of them seen just once. Germline V CDR1 and CDR2: MGHDK, SYGVNS. This CDR3 has 19 residues. Trimming removed 3 bases from V and 0 bases from J, with 23 bases in between. The material sequenced was blood. The chain combines TRBV25-1 with TRBJ2-5; D gene ambiguous. This TCR came from a man between 65 and 85 years old in good health. CDR3 bases: TGTGCCAGCAGTGACGAGGCCGTTTGGAAGAGCCGCTACCAAGAGACCCAGTACTTC. This sequence encodes CASSDEAVWKSRYQETQYF.